This record concerns one T cell receptor (beta chain) sequence. Trimming pared 0 bases from V and 0 bases from J, leaving 10 bases between. In germline, CDR1 is SGHTS, CDR2 YDEGEE. The CDR3 contains 16 residues. The data belong to a study of cytotoxic CD8 clonotypes in ibrutinib-treated CLL. Deep sequencing aimed at 1 in 200,000 to 1 in 1 million T cells' resolution. TCRdb keeps only in-frame clones here, not all; method: immunoSEQ multiplex PCR. Among 12,000 or so clones, about four fifths were seen once, and the ten largest hold roughly 20%. The origin of this receptor is a human donor with chronic lymphocytic leukemia. The sequenced sample was PBMCs, obtained at disease progression, from a patient treated with ibrutinib. The V call is TRBV5-8, the J call TRBJ1-3; D is uncertain. In nucleotides, the CDR3 is TGTGCCAGCAGCTTGGTTGACGGACTCTCTGGAAACACCATATATTTT. It yields the protein CASSLVDGLSGNTIYF. The full variable domain, its missing parts supplied by reference TRBV5-8 and TRBJ1-3, is EAGVTQSPTHLIKTRGQQATLRCSPISGHTSVYWYQQALGLGLQFLLWYDEGEERNRGNFPPRFSGRQFPNYSSELNVNALELEDSALYLCASSLVDGLSGNTIYFGEGSWLTVV.